The source of this T cell receptor (beta chain) is a study of shared clonotypes between healthy human individuals. Study-level findings and limits: Clonotype sharing among donors was thought likely to change with sequencing depth.

About this clone: Its antigen is not known.

V lost 1 base to trimming and J lost 5 bases, with 9 bases between them. CDR3 length: 13 residues. Germline V CDR1 and CDR2: SGHRS, YFSETQ. Original methodology: With immunoSEQ giving junction-only sequences and no quality scores, filtering differed. Method: immunoSEQ multiplex PCR; TCRdb's copy keeps in-frame clones and lacks some. Clone size and V and J calls were adopted from that table, with D and trimming inferred from the DNA. The sample lists under 650,000 clones; 90% to 96% were seen once. The chain links TRBV5-1 to TRBJ2-5, with D uncertain. The receptor's source is a woman aged 25 to 39 in good health. Source material: naive CD4+ T cells sorted from blood. Subset in this sample: CD45RA+ positively selected. The CDR3 is CASSLWPEETQYF. In DNA, the CDR3 is TGCGCCAGCAGCTTGTGGCCCGAGGAGACCCAGTACTTC.